These 30 T cell receptor beta chains share one sample of origin, sequenced in a study of OX40 agonist ivuxolimab in advanced cancers. TCRdb keeps only in-frame clones here, not all; method: immunoSEQ multiplex PCR. The top ten clones hold 0.31% of a sample with 85,000 to 130,000 clones, about nine tenths of them seen once. The sample in question was CD4+ or CD8+ T cells sorted from blood, obtained in a trial of the OX40 agonist ivuxolimab. Source of these receptors: an adult with an advanced solid tumor such as melanoma, head and neck, liver or kidney cancer.

The rearrangement joins TRBV5-1 to TRBJ1-1; 7 bases are shared with TRBD1. Germline V gene lookup returns CDR1 SGHRS and CDR2 YFSETQ. This CDR3 comprises 16 residues. V trimming: 0 bases; J trimming: 3 bases; junction bases outside the gene matches: 8. The CDR3 loop is CASSLAATGADTEAFF. The CDR3 DNA follows: TGCGCCAGCAGCTTGGCCGCTACAGGGGCGGACACTGAAGCTTTCTTT.

J is TRBJ2-3 and V is TRBV6-1; possibly TRBD2 for D (7 bases). Trimming stripped 4 bases from V and 3 bases from J, with 29 bases between. Germline CDR1 reads MNHNS; CDR2 reads SASEGT. This CDR3 region has 20 residues. The CDR3, as DNA: TGTGCCAGCAGTGGAAGTCGAGGGTCGGGGGGCAGCGGCGGTACAGATACGCAGTATTTT. Its translation: CASSGSRGSGGSGGTDTQYF.

This clone occurred once. This chain links TRBV7-2 with TRBJ1-1, with 7 bases fitting TRBD1. This CDR3 comprises 14 residues. The J segment lost 3 bases and the V segment lost 8 bases, leaving 9 bases of the junction unmatched. Germline CDR1 is SGHTA and CDR2 is FQGNSA. The CDR3 spells CASRSYTGDTEAFF. The CDR3 DNA reads as TGTGCCAGCCGGAGCTATACAGGGGACACTGAAGCTTTCTTT.

Concerning this clone itself: Other DNA variants within this sample encode the same CDR3. The chain links TRBV21-1 to TRBJ2-7; TRBD1 reflects the table's D call only, with no check against the DNA. TRBV21-1 corresponds to a pseudogene. CDR3 length: 16 residues. CDR3 sequence reads: CASSKEKGILSYEQYF. The CDR3 DNA follows: TGTGCTAGCAGCAAAGAGAAGGGGATTCTTTCCTACGAGCAGTACTTC.

The genes are TRBV5-5 and TRBJ2-2; TRBD2 is a possible D gene (6 bases). Per the germline V gene, CDR1 is SGHKS and CDR2 is YYEKEE (reference sequence). Between the trimmed V and J ends, which lost 2 bases and 6 bases, there was a span of 14 bases. The CDR3 has 15 residues. CDR3 amino acids: CASSFREQEAGELFF. The CDR3 nucleotides are TGTGCCAGCAGCTTCCGGGAGCAGGAAGCCGGGGAGCTGTTTTTT.

The chain recombines TRBV29-1 with TRBJ1-2, with D possibly being TRBD1 (5 bases). Trimming took off 3 bases at V and 8 bases at J, with 13 bases between the two ends. CDR3 size: 12 residues. Germline-derived CDR1 and CDR2 are SQVTM and ANQGSEA. In DNA form, the CDR3 reads TGCAGCGTTGATTATGCAGGGACCGGCTACACCTTC. Translated, it gives CSVDYAGTGYTF. The whole variable domain, remainder taken from reference TRBV29-1 and TRBJ1-2, is SAVISQKPSRDICQRGTSLTIQCQVDSQVTMMFWYRQQPGQSLTLIATANQGSEATYESGFVIDKFPISRPNLTFSTLTVSNMSPEDSSIYLCSVDYAGTGYTFGSGTRLTVV.

The CDR3 sequence is CASSTWTGGSGEQYF. CDR3 nucleotides: TGTGCCAGCAGTACCTGGACAGGGGGCTCGGGGGAGCAGTACTTC. The chain links TRBV6-5 to TRBJ2-7, with TRBD1 identical over 11 bases. The CDR3 contains 15 residues. Germline values: CDR1 MNHEY, CDR2 SVGAGI. Trimming at V came to 5 bases and at J to 7 bases, leaving 10 bases not matched to a gene.

The chain joins TRBV28 to TRBJ2-2, with TRBD1 matching over 7 bases. CDR3 size: 17 residues. Trimming cost V 4 bases and J 4 bases; bases outside gene matches: 12. CDR1 MDHEN and CDR2 SYDVKM come from the germline V gene. CDR3 loop: CASSSFHTTGITGELFF. The CDR3 DNA sequence: TGTGCCAGCAGTTCATTCCATACGACAGGGATCACCGGGGAGCTGTTTTTT.

This chain joins TRBV9 and TRBJ2-2, with 9 positions matching TRBD1. V was pared by 0 bases and J by 6 bases, with 0 bases of the junction left unmatched. The CDR3 extends over 14 amino acids. Germline V gives CDR1 SGDLS, CDR2 YYNGEE. CDR3 region: CASSVGQGAGELFF. The CDR3 DNA is TGTGCCAGCAGCGTAGGACAGGGGGCCGGGGAGCTGTTTTTT.

The chain has TRBV7-9 and TRBJ2-5, with D uncertain. The CDR3 has 12 residues. V lost 5 bases and J 9 bases, leaving 13 bases between the germline ends. The V gene's germline CDR1 is SEHNR and CDR2 FQNEAQ (reference sequence). The CDR3 bases are TGTGCCAGCAGCCCCACCACGTCAGCCCAGTACTTC. This translates into CASSPTTSAQYF.

The chain joins TRBV25-1 to TRBJ2-1, with D uncertain. The germline gives CDR1 MGHDK, CDR2 SYGVNS. This CDR3 is 15 amino acids long. Trimming stripped 4 bases from V and 4 bases from J, with 14 bases between. The CDR3 protein is CASSVSLAGYNEQFF. The CDR3 DNA reads as TGTGCCAGCAGTGTTAGTCTCGCCGGATACAATGAGCAGTTCTTC. The whole variable domain, remainder taken from reference TRBV25-1 and TRBJ2-1, is EADIYQTPRYLVIGTGKKITLECSQTMGHDKMYWYQQDPGMELHLIHYSYGVNSTEKGDLSSESTVSRIRTEHFPLTLESARPSHTSQYLCASSVSLAGYNEQFFGPGTRLTVL.

The chain has TRBV29-1 and TRBJ2-1; 7 bases line up with TRBD2. This CDR3 has 13 amino acids. Germline V CDR1 and CDR2: SQVTM, ANQGSEA. CDR3 region: CNVAGVGYNEQFF. Here the CDR3 DNA reads TGCAACGTCGCGGGAGTTGGTTACAATGAGCAGTTCTTC.

For this clone: Relative to the germline gene, one junction end is altered; a read error may explain this. The chain joins TRBV10-2 to TRBJ2-3; 10 nucleotides match TRBD2. CDR1 and CDR2 (germline): WSHSY, SAAADI. CDR3 length: 14 amino acids. As DNA, the CDR3 is TGCGCCAGCAGTGGAAAGCGGGAGGGCCTTTCCTTTAGATGG. As protein: CASSGKREGLSFRW.

The chain joins TRBV7-8 to TRBJ1-2; no firm D call. With 2 bases removed from V and 4 bases from J, the gap between germline ends came to 11 bases. CDR1 and CDR2 from the germline V gene are SGHVS and FQNEAQ. The CDR3 totals 14 residues. The CDR3: CASSLRTASYGYTF. The CDR3 bases are TGTGCCAGCAGCTTACGCACGGCAAGCTATGGCTACACCTTC.

The sample holds one count of this clone. The chain combines TRBV28 with TRBJ2-3; TRBD2 matches 7 bases. The CDR3 is 15 amino acids. Per the germline V gene, CDR1 is MDHEN and CDR2 is SYDVKM. V lost 5 bases, J lost 6 bases, and 11 bases stayed unmatched. The CDR3 is CASSPPAGRWDTQYF. In DNA, the CDR3 is TGTGCCAGCAGTCCCCCAGCGGGACGGTGGGATACGCAGTATTTT.

J is TRBJ2-5 and V is TRBV5-4, with TRBD2 as a possible D gene (6 bases). TRBJ2-7 explains the end of the DNA better; the J call may be wrong. Germline assignment: CDR1 SGHNT and CDR2 YYREEE (reference sequence). This CDR3 spans 16 amino acids. CDR3 bases: TGTGCCAGCAGTCCTGGTATATTGCGGGATATAGGCGAGCAGTACTTC. Its protein product is CASSPGILRDIGEQYF.

This chain uses TRBV11-1 with TRBJ1-2; the match to TRBD1 covers 9 bases. CDR3 size: 14 residues. V dropped 4 bases and J dropped 8; count of bases not matched to a gene: 8. Per the germline V gene, CDR1 is SGHAT and CDR2 is FQDESV (reference sequence). The DNA for the CDR3 is TGTGCCAGCAGCTACGGGACAGGGTCGACCGGCTACACCTTC. Amino acids: CASSYGTGSTGYTF.

CDR3 loop: CASSLGARYEQYF. The CDR3 region has the DNA TGTGCCAGCAGCTTAGGGGCTCGCTACGAGCAGTACTTC. The genes are TRBV7-8 and TRBJ2-7, with unresolved D. The V end was cut by 1 base, the J end by 3 bases, with 7 bases between. The CDR3 spans 13 residues. CDR1 and CDR2 (germline): SGHVS, FQNEAQ.

The rearrangement links TRBV6-6 to TRBJ2-7; 8 bases fit TRBD2. The junction had 4 bases not matched to a gene; V was cut back by 6 bases and J by 0 bases. The length of the CDR3 is 14 residues. Germline CDR1 reads MNHNY; CDR2 reads SVGAGI (reference sequence). CDR3 residues: CASSPSGPSYEQYF. CDR3 nucleotide sequence: TGTGCCAGCAGCCCTAGCGGGCCCTCCTACGAGCAGTACTTC.

The chain combines TRBV18 with TRBJ1-6; D may be TRBD1 (5 bases). Germline V gene sequence: CDR1 KGHSH, CDR2 LQKENI. V gave up 4 bases and J gave up 10 bases, with 11 bases separating them. CDR3 length: 13 amino acids. The CDR3, as DNA: TGTGCCAGCTCACAGGACATAGAGTCACCCCTCCACTTT. It is translated as CASSQDIESPLHF.

V usage is TRBV6-1 and J usage is TRBJ1-2; 7 positions agree with TRBD1. The V segment lost 6 bases and the J segment 2 bases; nucleotides outside the gene matches: 0. Germline V gene lookup returns CDR1 MNHNS and CDR2 SASEGT. This CDR3 is 12 amino acids long. The CDR3, as DNA: TGTGCCAGCAGGGGACAGAACTATGGCTACACCTTC. Encoded protein: CASRGQNYGYTF.

This chain connects TRBV7-2 to TRBJ1-5; possible D gene TRBD1, 5 bases. The CDR3 is made up of 15 amino acids. Germline CDR1 reads SGHTA; CDR2 reads FQGNSA. V dropped 4 bases and J dropped 3 bases, with 13 bases sitting between them. The CDR3 sequence: CASSYDRGNNQPQHF. CDR3 DNA sequence: TGTGCCAGCAGCTACGATCGGGGGAACAATCAGCCCCAGCATTTT.

The V and J genes are TRBV15 and TRBJ2-1, with D possibly matching TRBD2 (5 bases). Trimming pared 7 bases from V and 4 bases from J, leaving 14 bases between. Germline assignment: CDR1 LNHNV and CDR2 YYDKDF (reference sequence). The CDR3 loop spans 14 amino acids. For the CDR3, the DNA is TGTGCCACCATGGCAACCGCGGGTTACAATGAGCAGTTCTTC. This gives the protein CATMATAGYNEQFF.

The chain couples TRBV27 to TRBJ2-1, with TRBD1 as a possible D gene (5 bases). The CDR3 runs to 13 residues. Looked up from germline, CDR1 is MNHEY and CDR2 is SMNVEV (reference sequence). V lost 7 bases to trimming and J lost 7 bases, with 14 bases between them. The CDR3 region is CASKRQGGNEQFF. In DNA, the CDR3 is TGTGCCAGCAAGAGGCAGGGCGGAAATGAGCAGTTCTTC.

CDR3 loop: CASSFEGARNQPQHF. The CDR3 region has the DNA TGTGCCAGCAGTTTTGAGGGGGCACGGAATCAGCCCCAGCATTTT. The genes are TRBV28 and TRBJ1-5, with 7 bases aligning to TRBD1. V lost 3 bases and J lost 4; bases outside the gene matches: 6. The CDR3 sequence is 15 residues long. The germline gives CDR1 MDHEN, CDR2 SYDVKM.

The table lists this clone with a count of one. This chain uses TRBV7-8 with TRBJ2-5; TRBD2 matches 10 bases. V lost 5 bases, J lost 1 base, and 10 bases stayed unmatched. The CDR3 is 17 amino acids. Germline-derived CDR1 and CDR2 are SGHVS and FQNEAQ. The CDR3 reads CASSVSPSGSRQETQYF. In nucleotides, the CDR3 is TGTGCCAGCAGCGTTTCTCCTAGCGGGAGTCGCCAAGAGACCCAGTACTTC.

This chain uses TRBV7-3 with TRBJ2-2; D possibly uses TRBD1 or TRBD2 (5 bases each). The germline V and J ends were trimmed by 2 bases and 10 bases, with 20 bases remaining between them. Germline V gives CDR1 SGHTA, CDR2 FQGTGA. This CDR3 has 16 residues. CDR3 DNA: TGTGCCAGCAGCTTATTCGGGGCGTATGGTAGAGAGGAGCTGTTTTTT. This translates into CASSLFGAYGREELFF.

The chain recombines TRBV7-2 with TRBJ2-3; D may be TRBD1 or TRBD2 (5 bases each). Trimming stripped 5 bases from V and 6 bases from J, with 12 bases between. CDR1 and CDR2 from the germline V gene are SGHTA and FQGNSA. This CDR3 comprises 13 residues. In DNA form, the CDR3 reads TGTGCCAGCAGCCCGAGGGGCCCCGATACGCAGTATTTT. Translating it yields CASSPRGPDTQYF. The full variable domain, completed using reference TRBV7-2 and TRBJ2-3, is GAGVSQSPSNKVTEKGKDVELRCDPISGHTALYWYRQSLGQGLEFLIYFQGNSAPDKSGLPSDRFSAERTGGSVSTLTIQRTQQEDSAVYLCASSPRGPDTQYFGPGTRLTVL.

This chain links TRBV18 with TRBJ2-1, with 9 bases fitting TRBD2. This CDR3 contains 16 residues. The germline gives CDR1 KGHSH, CDR2 LQKENI. Trimming took 2 bases from V and 3 from J; bases not matched to a gene: 5. CDR3 protein: CASSPGAGGVYNEQFF. The CDR3 nucleotides read TGTGCCAGCTCACCAGGAGCGGGAGGAGTCTACAATGAGCAGTTCTTC. Full variable domain (rest looked up from reference TRBV18 and TRBJ2-1): NAGVMQNPRHLVRRRGQEARLRCSPMKGHSHVYWYRQLPEEGLKFMVYLQKENIIDESGMPKERFSAEFPKEGPSILRIQQVVRGDSAAYFCASSPGAGGVYNEQFFGPGTRLTVL.

The V and J genes are TRBV27 and TRBJ2-1, with 9 nucleotides matching TRBD2. V shed 2 bases, J shed 5 bases, and the junction held 7 bases outside the gene matches. The germline gives CDR1 MNHEY, CDR2 SMNVEV (reference sequence). This CDR3 has 16 residues. CDR3 bases: TGTGCCAGCAGTTTACTTGCTAGCGGGACTAACAATGAGCAGTTCTTC. This encodes CASSLLASGTNNEQFF.